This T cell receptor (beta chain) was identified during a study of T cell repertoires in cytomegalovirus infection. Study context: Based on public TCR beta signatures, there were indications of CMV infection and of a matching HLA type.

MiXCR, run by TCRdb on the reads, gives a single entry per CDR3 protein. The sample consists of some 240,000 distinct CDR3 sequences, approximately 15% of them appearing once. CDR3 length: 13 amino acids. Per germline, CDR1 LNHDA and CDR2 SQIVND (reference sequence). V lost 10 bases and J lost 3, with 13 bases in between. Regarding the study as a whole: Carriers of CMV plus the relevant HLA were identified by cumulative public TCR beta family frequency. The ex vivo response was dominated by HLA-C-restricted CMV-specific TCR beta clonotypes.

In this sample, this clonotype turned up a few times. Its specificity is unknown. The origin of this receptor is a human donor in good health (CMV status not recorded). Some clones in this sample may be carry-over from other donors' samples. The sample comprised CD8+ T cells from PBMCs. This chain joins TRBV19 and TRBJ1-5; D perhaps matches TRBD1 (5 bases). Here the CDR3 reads CATLSGHNQPQHF. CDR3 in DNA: TGTGCCACTCTCTCCGGACACAATCAGCCCCAGCATTTT.